A selection of T cell receptor beta chains follows, all from one sample in a study of T cells in severe cutaneous drug reactions. From its re-call of the multiplex PCR reads, TCRdb lists each CDR3 protein once, without DNA. Recorded here are 6,500 to 7,500 distinct CDR3 sequences; the top ten clones represent roughly 30%. Sequenced sample: cells from a skin blister. These receptor sequences come from a human donor with toxic epidermal necrolysis, a severe cutaneous drug reaction. Both conserved end residues are part of each CDR3. The size entry is marked missing in some rows and otherwise reads once, few, many or a size class.

TRBJ2-5 TRBV6-6 NA CASSNEGFGETQYF
TRBJ2-7 TRBV7-9 NA CASSLKAREQYF
TRBJ1-1 TRBV19 NA CASSSTVNTEAFF
TRBJ2-7 TRBV10-3 large CASSQAGEVYEQYF
TRBJ2-1 TRBV20-1 NA CSAWGGCITEQFF
TRBJ2-7 TRBV7-2 NA CASSIYKRSIYEQYF
TRBJ2-7 TRBV5-1 NA CASSFDNSYEQYF
TRBJ1-2 TRBV6-1 medium-sized CASSENTAYGYTF
TRBJ1-5 TRBV4-1 NA CASSPRDSRNQPQHF
TRBJ2-7 TRBV27 medium-sized CASSSAGAPYEQYF
TRBJ2-1 TRBV6-5 medium-sized CASSLNSGSAYNEQFF
TRBJ1-6 TRBV27 NA CAGSAGGREKSYNSPLHF
TRBJ1-5 TRBV28 NA CASSLGPVEPQHF
TRBJ2-1 TRBV27 NA CASSTLGFSYNEQFF
TRBJ2-7 TRBV28 NA CASRAGGVYEQYF
TRBJ1-1 TRBV6-1 NA CASSLNPPEAFF
TRBJ2-2 TRBV20-1 NA CSAINPMSLSAGELFF
TRBJ2-4 TRBV28 NA CASSSLELAKNIQYF
TRBJ1-5 TRBV10-3 NA CAIRTGEGQPQHF
TRBJ1-6 TRBV5-4 NA CASSLGPNSPLHF
TRBJ2-7 TRBV28 NA CASSFLAGGGHEQYF
TRBJ2-5 TRBV9 NA CASSVVAGAGETQYF
TRBJ2-1 TRBV5-1 NA CASSARSGRGYNEQFF
TRBJ2-1 TRBV27 NA CASTGASGYNEQFF
TRBJ2-2 TRBV28 NA CASSWGGTGELFF
TRBJ2-1 TRBV14 NA CASSTWTGTGPNNEQFF
TRBJ2-1 TRBV18 NA CASSRPGSSYNEQFF
TRBJ1-2 TRBV3-1 NA CASSPGDYGYTF
TRBJ1-1 TRBV19 NA CASSIGRNTEAFF